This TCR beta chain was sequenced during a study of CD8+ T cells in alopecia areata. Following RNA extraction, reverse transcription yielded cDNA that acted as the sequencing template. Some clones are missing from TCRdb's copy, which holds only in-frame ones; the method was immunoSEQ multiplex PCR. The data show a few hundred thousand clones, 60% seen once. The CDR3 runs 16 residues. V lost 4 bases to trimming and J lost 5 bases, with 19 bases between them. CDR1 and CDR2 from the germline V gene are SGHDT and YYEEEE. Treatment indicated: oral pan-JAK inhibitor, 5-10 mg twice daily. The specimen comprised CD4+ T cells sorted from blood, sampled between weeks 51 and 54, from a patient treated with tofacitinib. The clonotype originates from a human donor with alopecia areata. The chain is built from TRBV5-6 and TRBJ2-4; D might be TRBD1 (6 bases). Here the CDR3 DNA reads TGTGCCAGCAGCCTTCGACAGGACATTACGGAAAACATTCAGTACTTC. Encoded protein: CASSLRQDITENIQYF. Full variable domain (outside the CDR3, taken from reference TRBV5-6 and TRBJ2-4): DAGVTQSPTHLIKTRGQQVTLRCSPKSGHDTVSWYQQALGQGPQFIFQYYEEEERQRGNFPDRFSGHQFPNYSSELNVNALLLGDSALYLCASSLRQDITENIQYFGAGTRLSVL.